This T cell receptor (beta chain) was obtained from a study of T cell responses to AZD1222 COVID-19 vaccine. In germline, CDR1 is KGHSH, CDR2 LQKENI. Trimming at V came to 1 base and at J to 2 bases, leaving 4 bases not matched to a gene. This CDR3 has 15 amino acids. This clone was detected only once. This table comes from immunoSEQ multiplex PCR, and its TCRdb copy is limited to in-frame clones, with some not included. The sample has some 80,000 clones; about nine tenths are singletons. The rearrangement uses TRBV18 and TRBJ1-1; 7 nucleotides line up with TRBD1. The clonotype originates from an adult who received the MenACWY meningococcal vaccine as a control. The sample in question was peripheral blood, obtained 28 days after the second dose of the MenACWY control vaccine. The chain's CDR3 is CASSPRGQVNTEAFF. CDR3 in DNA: TGTGCCAGCTCACCACGCGGACAGGTTAACACTGAAGCTTTCTTT.